Following are 12 T cell receptor beta chains from one sample sequenced in a study of blood T cell repertoires in COVID-19. Some clones are missing from TCRdb's copy, which holds only in-frame ones; the method was immunoSEQ multiplex PCR. The sample shows about 58,000 clones, about 83% of them seen only once. Sequences were obtained from peripheral blood. All receptors derive from a man aged 45-65 years with COVID-19, enrolled during active disease.

The J gene is TRBJ2-7, the V gene TRBV3-1 (or the pseudogene TRBV3-2), with D tentatively TRBD1 (6 bases). The germline CDR1 and CDR2 sequences are LGHDT and YNNKEL (reference sequence). V lost 2 bases and J lost 6, with 20 bases in between. The CDR3 is 16 residues long. CDR3 in amino acids: CASSQKRGSKGCEQYF. The CDR3 coding sequence is TGTGCCAGCAGCCAAAAAAGGGGGTCCAAGGGGTGCGAGCAGTACTTC.

This clone was seen once. This chain joins TRBV28 and TRBJ2-1, with TRBD2 matching over 10 bases. There are 13 residues in the CDR3. The germline gives CDR1 MDHEN, CDR2 SYDVKM. With V trimmed by 6 bases and J by 8 bases, 4 bases remained unmatched. The CDR3 DNA is TGTGCCAGCAGACCAGGGACTAGCGATGAGCAGTTCTTC. This gives the protein CASRPGTSDEQFF.

The chain has TRBV5-4 and TRBJ2-5, with unresolved D. The ends were cut back, 0 bases at V and 3 bases at J, with 9 bases in the middle. Germline V lookup: CDR1 SGHNT, CDR2 YYREEE (reference sequence). The CDR3 sequence is 14 residues long. DNA of the CDR3: TGTGCCAGCAGCTTGGCGGGTCCTGAAGAGACCCAGTACTTC. Residues: CASSLAGPEETQYF.

This clone is judged medium-sized. The V call is TRBV27, the J call TRBJ2-7, with TRBD1 matching over 9 bases. The germline V gene encodes CDR1 MNHEY and CDR2 SMNVEV (reference sequence). Trimming took 2 bases from V and 8 from J; bases not matched to a gene: 10. The CDR3 totals 15 residues. In DNA form, the CDR3 reads TGTGCCAGCAGTTTAACAGGGGACAGGGCTCTAAAGCAGTACTTC. Its translation: CASSLTGDRALKQYF.

This chain joins TRBV19 and TRBJ2-3; TRBD2 matches 14 bases. Trimming at V came to 6 bases and at J to 0 bases, leaving 5 bases not matched to a gene. The CDR3 totals 17 residues. Germline values: CDR1 LNHDA, CDR2 SQIVND (reference sequence). The CDR3 is CASSRTSGRHSTDTQYF. The CDR3 DNA follows: TGTGCCAGTAGCCGGACTAGCGGGAGGCATAGCACAGATACGCAGTATTTT. The variable domain in full, with the rest retrieved from reference TRBV19 and TRBJ2-3, is DGGITQSPKYLFRKEGQNVTLSCEQNLNHDAMYWYRQDPGQGLRLIYYSQIVNDFQKGDIAEGYSVSREKKESFPLTVTSAQKNPTAFYLCASSRTSGRHSTDTQYFGPGTRLTVL.

The rearrangement joins TRBV28 to TRBJ2-7; 8 nucleotides agree with TRBD2. J was trimmed by 7 bases and V by 2 bases; bases with no gene match: 7. Germline CDR1 and CDR2: MDHEN and SYDVKM. This CDR3 region has 14 residues. The CDR3 reads CASSLTDRGGEQYF. In DNA, the CDR3 is TGTGCCAGCAGTTTAACGGACCGGGGGGGGGAGCAGTACTTC.

The chain is built from TRBV4-2 and TRBJ1-5; D perhaps matches TRBD1 (5 bases). The CDR3 extends over 15 amino acids. Germline V CDR1 and CDR2: LGHNA, YNFKEQ. The V and J ends lost 0 bases and 7 bases respectively, with 13 bases between them. Here the CDR3 DNA reads TGTGCCAGCAGCCAAGATTTAGGCGGGGGACAGCCCCAGCATTTT. Translating gives CASSQDLGGGQPQHF.

The CDR3 loop reads CASSHGQGREKLFF. CDR3 in DNA: TGTGCCAGCAGTCACGGACAGGGGCGGGAAAAACTGTTTTTT. The chain recombines TRBV27 with TRBJ1-4, with 9 bases fitting TRBD1. The CDR3 runs 14 residues. V gave up 5 bases and J gave up 8 bases; unmatched junction bases: 6. From germline, CDR1 is MNHEY and CDR2 SMNVEV (reference sequence).

In this sample, this clone turned up a few times. The rearrangement joins TRBV5-4 to TRBJ2-7; TRBD2 matches 7 bases. Germline CDR1 SGHNT, CDR2 YYREEE (reference sequence). The J segment lost 7 bases and the V segment lost 3 bases, leaving 16 bases of the junction unmatched. This CDR3 is built from 16 residues. Here the CDR3 DNA reads TGTGCCAGCAGCTACCCGGGGGAGGGCGCGTCCCCGGAGCAGTACTTC. Translated, it gives CASSYPGEGASPEQYF.

The CDR3 loop is CASSLGAGRHIQYF. The CDR3 bases are TGCGCCAGCAGCTTGGGCGCGGGACGTCACATTCAGTACTTC. This chain connects TRBV5-1 to TRBJ2-4; D possibly corresponds to TRBD2 (6 bases). Germline V CDR1 and CDR2: SGHRS, YFSETQ. CDR3 length: 14 residues. V was clipped by 0 bases and J by 8 bases, with 12 bases between them.

The V call is TRBV12-3 or TRBV12-4, the J call TRBJ1-2, with a weak D call TRBD1 (6 bases). Trimming removed 5 bases from V and 7 bases from J, with 14 bases in between. The CDR3 runs 13 residues. The DNA of the CDR3 is TGTGCCAGCAGTGACGGGACACAGCGTGGCTACACCTTC. Its protein product is CASSDGTQRGYTF.

The chain couples TRBV7-3 to TRBJ2-2; 10 nucleotides line up with TRBD2. CDR1 is SGHTA and CDR2 is FQGTGA in the germline V gene. This CDR3 contains 15 residues. The junction had 5 bases not matched to a gene; V was cut back by 6 bases and J by 4 bases. CDR3 protein: CASREVAGGTGELFF. DNA for the CDR3: TGTGCCAGCAGAGAAGTAGCGGGAGGCACCGGGGAGCTGTTTTTT.